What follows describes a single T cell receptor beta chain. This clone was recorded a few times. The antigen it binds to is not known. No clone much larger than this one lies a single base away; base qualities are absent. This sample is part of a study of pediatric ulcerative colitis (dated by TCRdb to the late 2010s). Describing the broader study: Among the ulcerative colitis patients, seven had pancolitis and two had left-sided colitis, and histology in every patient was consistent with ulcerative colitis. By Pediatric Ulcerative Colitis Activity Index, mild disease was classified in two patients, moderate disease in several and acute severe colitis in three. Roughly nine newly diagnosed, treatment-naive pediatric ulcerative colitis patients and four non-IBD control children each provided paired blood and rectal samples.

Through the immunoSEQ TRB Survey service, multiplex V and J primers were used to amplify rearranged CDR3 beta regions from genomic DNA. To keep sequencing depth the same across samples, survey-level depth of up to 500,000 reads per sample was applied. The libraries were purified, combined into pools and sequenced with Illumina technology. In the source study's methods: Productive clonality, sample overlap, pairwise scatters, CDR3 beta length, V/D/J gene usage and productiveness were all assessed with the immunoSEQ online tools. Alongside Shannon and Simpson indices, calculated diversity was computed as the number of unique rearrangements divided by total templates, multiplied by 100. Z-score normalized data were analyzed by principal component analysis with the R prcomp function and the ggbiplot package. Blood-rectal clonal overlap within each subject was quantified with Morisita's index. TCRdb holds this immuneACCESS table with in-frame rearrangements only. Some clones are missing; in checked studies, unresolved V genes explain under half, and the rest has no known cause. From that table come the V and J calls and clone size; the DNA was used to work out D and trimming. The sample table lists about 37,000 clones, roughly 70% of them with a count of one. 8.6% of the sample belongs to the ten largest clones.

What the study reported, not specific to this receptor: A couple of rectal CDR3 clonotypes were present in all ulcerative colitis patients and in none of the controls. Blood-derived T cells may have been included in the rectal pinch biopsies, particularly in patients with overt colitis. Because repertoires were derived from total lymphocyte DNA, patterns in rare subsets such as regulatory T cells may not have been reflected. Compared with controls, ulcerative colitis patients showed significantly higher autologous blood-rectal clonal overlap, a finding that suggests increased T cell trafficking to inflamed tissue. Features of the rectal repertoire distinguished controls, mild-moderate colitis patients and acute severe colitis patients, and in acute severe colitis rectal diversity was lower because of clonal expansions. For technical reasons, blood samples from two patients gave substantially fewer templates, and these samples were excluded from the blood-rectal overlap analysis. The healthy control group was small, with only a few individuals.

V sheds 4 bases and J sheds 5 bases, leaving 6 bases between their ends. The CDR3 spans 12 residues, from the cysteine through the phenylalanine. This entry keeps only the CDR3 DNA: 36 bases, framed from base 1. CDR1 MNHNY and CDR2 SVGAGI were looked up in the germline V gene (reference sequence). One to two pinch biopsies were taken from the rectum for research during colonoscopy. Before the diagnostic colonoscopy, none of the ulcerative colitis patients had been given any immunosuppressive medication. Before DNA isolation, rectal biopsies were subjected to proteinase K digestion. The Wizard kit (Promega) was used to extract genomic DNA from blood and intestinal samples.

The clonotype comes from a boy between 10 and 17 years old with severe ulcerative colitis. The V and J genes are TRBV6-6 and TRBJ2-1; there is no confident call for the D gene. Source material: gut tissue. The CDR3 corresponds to CASSSLDNEQFF. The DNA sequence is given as TGTGCCAGCAGTTCCCTAGACAATGAGCAGTTCTTC.